The rows below give T cell receptor beta chains drawn from one sample of a study of blood T cell repertoires in COVID-19. Clones were read by immunoSEQ multiplex PCR, and TCRdb kept only the in-frame ones, dropping some. The sample shows 200,000 to 300,000 clones, around four fifths of them seen only once. Sequencing was performed on peripheral blood. These receptors originate from a man between 60 and 75 years old with acute or convalescent COVID-19. Each CDR3 is given with its conserved first and last residue. D genes are given only for firm matches. The size field is filled for only some rows; it gives once, few, many or a size class.

CDR3nt: TGTGCCAGCAGGGGGACAGGTGATGGCTACACCTTC
CDR3aa: CASRGTGDGYTF
d_gene: TRBD1
v_gene: TRBV6-5
j_gene: TRBJ1-2
abundance: -

CDR3nt: TGCGCCAGCAGTATCAGGGGCCAAGAGACCCAGTACTTC
CDR3aa: CASSIRGQETQYF
d_gene: -
v_gene: TRBV5-1
j_gene: TRBJ2-5
abundance: -

CDR3nt: TGCGCCAGCAGTTTGCCCGGGACTAGCGGGAGGGCCGGTTCAAATGAGCAGTTCTTC
CDR3aa: CASSLPGTSGRAGSNEQFF
d_gene: TRBD2
v_gene: TRBV5-1
j_gene: TRBJ2-1
abundance: -

CDR3nt: TGTGCCATCAGTTCTACAGGGCTATCGGCAACTAATGAAAAACTGTTTTTT
CDR3aa: CAISSTGLSATNEKLFF
d_gene: -
v_gene: TRBV10-3
j_gene: TRBJ1-4
abundance: -

CDR3nt: TGTGCCAGCAGCCCTAGCGGGACTCTAAGGGAAAAACTGTTTTTT
CDR3aa: CASSPSGTLREKLFF
d_gene: -
v_gene: TRBV7-6
j_gene: TRBJ1-4
abundance: -

CDR3nt: TGTGCCAGCAGCCTAAGGACTAGGGAGTACAATGAGCAGTTCTTC
CDR3aa: CASSLRTREYNEQFF
d_gene: TRBD2
v_gene: TRBV11-2
j_gene: TRBJ2-1
abundance: -

CDR3nt: TGTGCCAGCAGCTTATCGGGGGTAACGCCCAAAGAGGCTTTCTTT
CDR3aa: CASSLSGVTPKEAFF
d_gene: -
v_gene: TRBV7-9
j_gene: TRBJ1-1
abundance: -

CDR3nt: TGCGCCAGCAGCCAAGGTTCGGGACAGGATTCCACTGAAGCTTTCTTT
CDR3aa: CASSQGSGQDSTEAFF
d_gene: TRBD1
v_gene: TRBV4-3
j_gene: TRBJ1-1
abundance: -

CDR3nt: TGTGCCAGCAGCCTTTCGGGACAAGACTCCTACGAGCAGCACTTC
CDR3aa: CASSLSGQDSYEQHF
d_gene: -
v_gene: TRBV7-3
j_gene: TRBJ2-7
abundance: -

CDR3nt: TGTGCCAGCAGTGAATCGGGGAGTACCTATAATTCACCCCTCCACTTT
CDR3aa: CASSESGSTYNSPLHF
d_gene: -
v_gene: TRBV25-1
j_gene: TRBJ1-6
abundance: -

CDR3nt: TGTGCCAGCAGGGGGCCGAGCACGTCTACGCAGTATTTT
CDR3aa: CASRGPSTSTQYF
d_gene: -
v_gene: TRBV25-1
j_gene: TRBJ2-3
abundance: -

CDR3nt: TGCGCCAGCAGCTTGACGGAACCGGGACAGAGCTCCTATAATTCACCCCTCCACTTT
CDR3aa: CASSLTEPGQSSYNSPLHF
d_gene: TRBD1
v_gene: TRBV5-1
j_gene: TRBJ1-6
abundance: -

CDR3nt: TGTGCCAGCAGCCAGGCAGGGGGCGGGAACACTGAAGCTTTCTTT
CDR3aa: CASSQAGGGNTEAFF
d_gene: TRBD1
v_gene: TRBV4-2
j_gene: TRBJ1-1
abundance: -

CDR3nt: TGTGCCAGCAGCCCCGGCCGGGCCGGGGAGCTGTTTTTT
CDR3aa: CASSPGRAGELFF
d_gene: -
v_gene: TRBV12-3/TRBV12-4
j_gene: TRBJ2-2
abundance: -

CDR3nt: TGTGCCAGCTCACCCGAAAGCGGGGGTCGAACTGAAGCTTTCTTT
CDR3aa: CASSPESGGRTEAFF
d_gene: -
v_gene: TRBV18
j_gene: TRBJ1-1
abundance: -

CDR3nt: TGCGCCAGCAGCTTGGCAGCGACTAGATGGACCGGGGAGCTGTTTTTT
CDR3aa: CASSLAATRWTGELFF
d_gene: -
v_gene: TRBV5-1
j_gene: TRBJ2-2
abundance: -

CDR3nt: TGTGCCAGCAGCTTGGGTTCGTTGAACCGGGGTGAAAAACTGTTTTTT
CDR3aa: CASSLGSLNRGEKLFF
d_gene: -
v_gene: TRBV7-6
j_gene: TRBJ1-4
abundance: -

CDR3nt: TGTGCCAGCAGCTTATATGCGGGGGGCACCGGGGAGCTGTTTTTT
CDR3aa: CASSLYAGGTGELFF
d_gene: TRBD2
v_gene: TRBV7-8
j_gene: TRBJ2-2
abundance: -

CDR3nt: TGTGCCAGTAGTATCCGGGACAAAGCGAACACCGGGGAGCTGTTTTTT
CDR3aa: CASSIRDKANTGELFF
d_gene: -
v_gene: TRBV19
j_gene: TRBJ2-2
abundance: -

CDR3nt: TGTGCCAGCAGTGAACCAGGGTATGCGACTGAAGCTTTCTTT
CDR3aa: CASSEPGYATEAFF
d_gene: -
v_gene: TRBV2
j_gene: TRBJ1-1
abundance: -

CDR3nt: TGTGCCAGCAGCCCCTTAGCGGGGGCAGGAGAGACCCAGTACTTC
CDR3aa: CASSPLAGAGETQYF
d_gene: TRBD2
v_gene: TRBV5-4
j_gene: TRBJ2-5
abundance: -

CDR3nt: TGTGCCAGCAGCCCTACCCGGACAGGGTTGGTTCCCGGGGAGCTGTTTTTT
CDR3aa: CASSPTRTGLVPGELFF
d_gene: TRBD1
v_gene: TRBV28
j_gene: TRBJ2-2
abundance: few

CDR3nt: TGTGCCAGCAGCTTGGAGTCGTCAGGGGCGGGTCAAGAGACCCAGTACTTC
CDR3aa: CASSLESSGAGQETQYF
d_gene: -
v_gene: TRBV5-4
j_gene: TRBJ2-5
abundance: few

CDR3nt: TGTGCCAGCTCACCATTCGGCCCAGGGCGCCCCGGGAGGAATGAGCAGTTCTTC
CDR3aa: CASSPFGPGRPGRNEQFF
d_gene: TRBD2
v_gene: TRBV18
j_gene: TRBJ2-1
abundance: few

CDR3nt: TGTGCCAGCAGTTACATGCTAGCGGGAGCTAACGAGCAGTACTTC
CDR3aa: CASSYMLAGANEQYF
d_gene: TRBD2
v_gene: TRBV6-2/TRBV6-3
j_gene: TRBJ2-7
abundance: -

CDR3nt: TGTGCCAGCAGGGGAGGGAGCACAATGAACACTGAAGCTTTCTTT
CDR3aa: CASRGGSTMNTEAFF
d_gene: -
v_gene: TRBV6-5
j_gene: TRBJ1-1
abundance: -